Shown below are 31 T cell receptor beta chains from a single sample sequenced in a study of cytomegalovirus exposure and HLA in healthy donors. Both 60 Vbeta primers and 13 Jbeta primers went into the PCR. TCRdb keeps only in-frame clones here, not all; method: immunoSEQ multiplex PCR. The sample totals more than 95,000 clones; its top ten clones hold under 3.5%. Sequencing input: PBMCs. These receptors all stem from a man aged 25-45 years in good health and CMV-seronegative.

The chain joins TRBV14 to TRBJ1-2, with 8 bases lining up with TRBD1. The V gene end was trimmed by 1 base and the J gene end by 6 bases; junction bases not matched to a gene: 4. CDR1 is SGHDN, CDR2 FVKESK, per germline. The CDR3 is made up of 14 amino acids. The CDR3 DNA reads TGTGCCAGCAGCCAAGGGGTGACAGGGGATGGCTACACCTTC. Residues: CASSQGVTGDGYTF.

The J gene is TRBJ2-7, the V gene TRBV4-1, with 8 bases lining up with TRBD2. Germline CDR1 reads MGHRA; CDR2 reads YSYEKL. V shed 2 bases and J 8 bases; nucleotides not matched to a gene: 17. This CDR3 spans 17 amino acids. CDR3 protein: CASSQPMRREESAQQYF. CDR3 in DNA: TGCGCCAGCAGCCAACCCATGCGGCGGGAGGAAAGCGCGCAGCAGTACTTC.

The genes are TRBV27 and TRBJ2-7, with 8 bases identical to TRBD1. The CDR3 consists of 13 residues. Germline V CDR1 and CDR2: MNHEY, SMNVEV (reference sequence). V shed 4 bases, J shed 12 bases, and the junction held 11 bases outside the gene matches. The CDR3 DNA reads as TGTGCCAGCAGTTCCTGGGACAGGACGACGTGGTACTTC. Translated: CASSSWDRTTWYF.

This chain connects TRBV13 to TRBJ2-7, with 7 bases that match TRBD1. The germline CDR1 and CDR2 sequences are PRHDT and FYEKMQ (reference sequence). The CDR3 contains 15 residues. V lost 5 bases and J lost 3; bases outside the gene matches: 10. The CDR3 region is CASSTTGTADYEQYF. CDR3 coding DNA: TGTGCCAGCAGCACCACCGGGACAGCCGACTACGAGCAGTACTTC.

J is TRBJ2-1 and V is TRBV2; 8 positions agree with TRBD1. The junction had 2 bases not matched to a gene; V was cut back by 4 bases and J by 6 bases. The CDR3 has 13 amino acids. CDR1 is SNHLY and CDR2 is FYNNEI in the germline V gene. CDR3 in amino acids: CASSAGQGNEQFF. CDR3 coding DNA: TGTGCCAGCAGTGCAGGACAGGGCAATGAGCAGTTCTTC.

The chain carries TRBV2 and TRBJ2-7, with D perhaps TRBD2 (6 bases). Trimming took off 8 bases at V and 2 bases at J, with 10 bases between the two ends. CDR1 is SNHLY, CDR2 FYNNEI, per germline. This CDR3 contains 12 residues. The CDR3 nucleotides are TGTGCCAGCGGGAGGCCCACCTACGAGCAGTACTTC. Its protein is CASGRPTYEQYF.

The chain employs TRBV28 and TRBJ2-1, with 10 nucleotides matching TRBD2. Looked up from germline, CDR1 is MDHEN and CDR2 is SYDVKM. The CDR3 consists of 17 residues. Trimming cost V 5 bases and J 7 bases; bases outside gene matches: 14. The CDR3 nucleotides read TGTGCCAGCAGTCGATTGAGCGGGAGGGCCTCTAATAATGAGCAGTTCTTC. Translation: CASSRLSGRASNNEQFF.

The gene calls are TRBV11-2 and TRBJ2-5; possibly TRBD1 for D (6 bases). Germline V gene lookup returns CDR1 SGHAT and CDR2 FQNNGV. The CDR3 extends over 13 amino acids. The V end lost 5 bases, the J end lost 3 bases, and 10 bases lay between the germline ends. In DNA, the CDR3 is TGTGCCAGCAGCAGGGGGAAGGAAGAGACCCAGTACTTC. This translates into CASSRGKEETQYF.

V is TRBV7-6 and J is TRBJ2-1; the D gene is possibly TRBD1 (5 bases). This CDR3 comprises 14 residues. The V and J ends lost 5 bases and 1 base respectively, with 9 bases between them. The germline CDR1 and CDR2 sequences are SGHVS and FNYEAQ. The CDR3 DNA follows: TGTGCCAGCAGCCCAGGGTATTCCTACAATGAGCAGTTCTTC. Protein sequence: CASSPGYSYNEQFF.

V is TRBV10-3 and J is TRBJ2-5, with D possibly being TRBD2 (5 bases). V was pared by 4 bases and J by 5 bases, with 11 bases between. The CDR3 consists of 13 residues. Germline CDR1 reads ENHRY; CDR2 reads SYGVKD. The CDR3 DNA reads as TGTGCCATCAGTGGCGGGTCCGGGGAGACCCAGTACTTC. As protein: CAISGGSGETQYF.

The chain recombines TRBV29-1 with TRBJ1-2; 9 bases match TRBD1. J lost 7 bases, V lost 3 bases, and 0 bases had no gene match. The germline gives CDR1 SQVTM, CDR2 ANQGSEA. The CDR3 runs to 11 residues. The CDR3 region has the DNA TGCAGCGTTGAGACAGGGGGTGGCTACACCTTC. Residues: CSVETGGGYTF. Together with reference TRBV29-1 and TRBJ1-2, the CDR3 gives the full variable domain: SAVISQKPSRDICQRGTSLTIQCQVDSQVTMMFWYRQQPGQSLTLIATANQGSEATYESGFVIDKFPISRPNLTFSTLTVSNMSPEDSSIYLCSVETGGGYTFGSGTRLTVV.

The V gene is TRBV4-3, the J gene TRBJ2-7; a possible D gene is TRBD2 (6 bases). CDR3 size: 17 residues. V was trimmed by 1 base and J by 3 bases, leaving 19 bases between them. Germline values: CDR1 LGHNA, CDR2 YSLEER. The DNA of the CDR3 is TGCGCCAGCAGCCAAGGTCTCCGGCCTAGCGAGGGCTACGAGCAGTACTTC. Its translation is CASSQGLRPSEGYEQYF.

Here the CDR3 DNA reads TGCGCCAGCAGGAGGGAATCCTACGAGCAGTACTTC. Translated, it gives CASRRESYEQYF. The rearrangement joins TRBV5-1 to TRBJ2-7; D is possibly TRBD2 (5 bases). Trimming pared 5 bases from V and 1 base from J, leaving 7 bases between. In germline, CDR1 is SGHRS, CDR2 YFSETQ. There are 12 residues in the CDR3.

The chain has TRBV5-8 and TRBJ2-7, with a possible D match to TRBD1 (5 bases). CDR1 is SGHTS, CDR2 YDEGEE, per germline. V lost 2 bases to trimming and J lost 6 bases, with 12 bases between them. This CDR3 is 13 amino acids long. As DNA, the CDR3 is TGTGCCAGCAGCTTAGTTCAGGGCGGCGAGCAGTACTTC. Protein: CASSLVQGGEQYF.

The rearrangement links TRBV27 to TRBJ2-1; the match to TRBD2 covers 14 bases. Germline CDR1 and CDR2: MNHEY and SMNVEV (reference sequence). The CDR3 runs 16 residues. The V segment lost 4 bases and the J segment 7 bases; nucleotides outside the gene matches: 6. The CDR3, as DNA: TGTGCCAGCAGTTCCCCGACTAGCGGGAGGGTAAATGAGCAGTTCTTC. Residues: CASSSPTSGRVNEQFF.

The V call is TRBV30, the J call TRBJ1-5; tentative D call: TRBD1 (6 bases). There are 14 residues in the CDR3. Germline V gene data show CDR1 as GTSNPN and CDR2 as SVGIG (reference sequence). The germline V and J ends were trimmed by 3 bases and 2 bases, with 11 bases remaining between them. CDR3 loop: CAWRQGLGNQPQHF. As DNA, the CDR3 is TGTGCCTGGAGACAGGGCTTGGGCAATCAGCCCCAGCATTTT.

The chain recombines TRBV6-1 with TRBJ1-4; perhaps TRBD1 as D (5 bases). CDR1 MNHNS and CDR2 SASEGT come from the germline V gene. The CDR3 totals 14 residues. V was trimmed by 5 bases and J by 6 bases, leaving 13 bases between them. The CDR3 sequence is CASSFRRDDEKLFF. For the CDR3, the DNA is TGTGCCAGCAGTTTTAGGAGGGACGATGAAAAACTGTTTTTT.

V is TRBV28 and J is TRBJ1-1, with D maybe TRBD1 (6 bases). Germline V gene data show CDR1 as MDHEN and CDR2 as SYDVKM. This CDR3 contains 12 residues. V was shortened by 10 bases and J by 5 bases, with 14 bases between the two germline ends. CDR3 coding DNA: TGTGCCATTACAGGGTCTGGAACTGAAGCTTTCTTT. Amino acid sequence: CAITGSGTEAFF.

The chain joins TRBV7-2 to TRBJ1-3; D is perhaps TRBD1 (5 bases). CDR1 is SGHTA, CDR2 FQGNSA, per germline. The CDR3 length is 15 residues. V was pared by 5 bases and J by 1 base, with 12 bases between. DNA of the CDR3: TGTGCCAGCAGCCCAGACAGTTTTTCTGGAAACACCATATATTTT. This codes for CASSPDSFSGNTIYF. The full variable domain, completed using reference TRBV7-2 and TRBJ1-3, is GAGVSQSPSNKVTEKGKDVELRCDPISGHTALYWYRQSLGQGLEFLIYFQGNSAPDKSGLPSDRFSAERTGGSVSTLTIQRTQQEDSAVYLCASSPDSFSGNTIYFGEGSWLTVV.

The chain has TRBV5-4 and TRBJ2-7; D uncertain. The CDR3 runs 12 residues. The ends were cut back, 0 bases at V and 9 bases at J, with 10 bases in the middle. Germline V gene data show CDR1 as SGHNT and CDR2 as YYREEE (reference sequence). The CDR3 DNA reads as TGTGCCAGCAGCTTGGAAGCCCGGGTGCAGTACTTC. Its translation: CASSLEARVQYF.

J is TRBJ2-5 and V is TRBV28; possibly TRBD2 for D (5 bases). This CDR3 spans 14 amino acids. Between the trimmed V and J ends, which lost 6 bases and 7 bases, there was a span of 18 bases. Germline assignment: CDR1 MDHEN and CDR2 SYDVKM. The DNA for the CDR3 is TGTGCCAGCAGCTCACCAGCGGCCGTGGGGACCCAGTACTTC. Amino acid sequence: CASSSPAAVGTQYF.

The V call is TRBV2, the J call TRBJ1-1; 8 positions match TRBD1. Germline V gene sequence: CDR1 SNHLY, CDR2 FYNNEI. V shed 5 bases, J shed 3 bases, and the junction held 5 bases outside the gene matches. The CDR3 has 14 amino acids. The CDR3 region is CASSLTGEDTEAFF. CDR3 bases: TGTGCCAGCAGTTTGACAGGGGAGGACACTGAAGCTTTCTTT.

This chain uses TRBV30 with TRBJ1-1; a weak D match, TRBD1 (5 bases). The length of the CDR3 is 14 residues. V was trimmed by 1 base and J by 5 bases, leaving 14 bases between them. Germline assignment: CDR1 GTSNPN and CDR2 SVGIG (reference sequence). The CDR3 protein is CAWSAGGVETEAFF. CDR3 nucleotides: TGTGCCTGGAGTGCGGGAGGGGTTGAAACTGAAGCTTTCTTT.

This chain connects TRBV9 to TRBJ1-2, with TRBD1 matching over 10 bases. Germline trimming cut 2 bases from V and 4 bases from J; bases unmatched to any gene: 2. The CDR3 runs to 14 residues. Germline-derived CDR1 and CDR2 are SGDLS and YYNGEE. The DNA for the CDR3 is TGTGCCAGCAGCGTGGGACAGGGGATCTATGGCTACACCTTC. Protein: CASSVGQGIYGYTF.

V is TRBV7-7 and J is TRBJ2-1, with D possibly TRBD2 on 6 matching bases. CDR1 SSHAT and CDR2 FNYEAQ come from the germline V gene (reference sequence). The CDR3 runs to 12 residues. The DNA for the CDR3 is TGTGCGGTGGGCGGGACCTACAATGAGCAGTTCTTC. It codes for CAVGGTYNEQFF.

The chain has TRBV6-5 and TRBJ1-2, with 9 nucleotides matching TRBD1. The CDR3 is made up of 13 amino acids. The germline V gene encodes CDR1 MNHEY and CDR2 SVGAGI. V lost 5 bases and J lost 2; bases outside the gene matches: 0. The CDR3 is CASSGQGNYGYTF. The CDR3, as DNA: TGTGCCAGCAGTGGACAGGGGAACTATGGCTACACCTTC.

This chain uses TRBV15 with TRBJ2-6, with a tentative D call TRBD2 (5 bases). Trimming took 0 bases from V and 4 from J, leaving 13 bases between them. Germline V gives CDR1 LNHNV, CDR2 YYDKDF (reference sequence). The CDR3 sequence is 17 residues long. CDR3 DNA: TGTGCCACCAGCAGAGATACAGAGGGATCGGGGGCCAACGTCCTGACTTTC. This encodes CATSRDTEGSGANVLTF.

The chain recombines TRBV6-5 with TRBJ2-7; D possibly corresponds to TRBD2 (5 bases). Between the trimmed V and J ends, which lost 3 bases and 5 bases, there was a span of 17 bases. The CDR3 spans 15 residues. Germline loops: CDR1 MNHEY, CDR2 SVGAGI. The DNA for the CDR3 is TGTGCCAGCAGTTATGGGTGGACTTCAAATGACGAGCAGTACTTC. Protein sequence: CASSYGWTSNDEQYF.

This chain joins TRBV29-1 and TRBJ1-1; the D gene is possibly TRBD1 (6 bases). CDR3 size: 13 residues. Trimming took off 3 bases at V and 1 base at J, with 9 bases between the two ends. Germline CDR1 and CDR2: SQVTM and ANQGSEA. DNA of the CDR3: TGCAGCGTTGACAGGGGCGGGAACACTGAAGCTTTCTTT. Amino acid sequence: CSVDRGGNTEAFF.

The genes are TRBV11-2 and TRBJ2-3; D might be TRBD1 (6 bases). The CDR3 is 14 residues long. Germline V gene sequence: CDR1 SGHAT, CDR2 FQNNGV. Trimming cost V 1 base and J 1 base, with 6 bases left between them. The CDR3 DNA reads TGTGCCAGCAGCTTAGGACAGGGCACAGATACGCAGTATTTT. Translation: CASSLGQGTDTQYF.

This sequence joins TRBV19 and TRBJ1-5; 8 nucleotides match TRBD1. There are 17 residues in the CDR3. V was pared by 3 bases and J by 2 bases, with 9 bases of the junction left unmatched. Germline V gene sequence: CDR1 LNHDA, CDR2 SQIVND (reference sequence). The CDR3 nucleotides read TGTGCCAGTAGTATCTCTTGGACAGGGCGGGGCAATCAGCCCCAGCATTTT. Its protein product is CASSISWTGRGNQPQHF.